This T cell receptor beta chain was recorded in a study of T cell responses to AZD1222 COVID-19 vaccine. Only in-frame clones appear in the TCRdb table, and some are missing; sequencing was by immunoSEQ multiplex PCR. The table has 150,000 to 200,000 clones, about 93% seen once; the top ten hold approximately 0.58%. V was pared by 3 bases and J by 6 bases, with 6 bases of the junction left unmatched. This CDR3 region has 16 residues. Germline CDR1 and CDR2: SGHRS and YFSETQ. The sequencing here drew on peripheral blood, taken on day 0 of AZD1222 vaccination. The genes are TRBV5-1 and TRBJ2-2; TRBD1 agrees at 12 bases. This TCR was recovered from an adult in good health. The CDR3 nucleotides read TGCGCCAGCAGCTCCACCGGGACAGGGGGCTCCGGGGAGCTGTTTTTT. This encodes CASSSTGTGGSGELFF. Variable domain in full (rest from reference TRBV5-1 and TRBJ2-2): KAGVTQTPRYLIKTRGQQVTLSCSPISGHRSVSWYQQTPGQGLQFLFEYFSETQRNKGNFPGRFSGRQFSNSRSEMNVSTLELGDSALYLCASSSTGTGGSGELFFGEGSRLTVL.